Many counts were recorded for the clone carrying this T cell receptor beta chain. The antigen is unknown. This entry comes from a study of T cells after yellow fever vaccination. Study-level findings and limits: Booster samples showed a return of most primary-vaccination clones (around 95% CD4, approximately 88% CD8).

Per the germline V gene, CDR1 is SGHRS and CDR2 is YFSETQ. The germline V and J ends were trimmed by 0 bases and 7 bases, with 11 bases remaining between them. This CDR3 has 14 amino acids. TCRdb re-derived calls from the 5' RACE reads in MiXCR, one entry per CDR3 protein. The sample has 300,000 to 350,000 distinct CDR3 sequences, around 4.1% seen once. The receptor comes from a man aged 18-30 years who received the YFV17D yellow fever vaccine. The sample in question was PBMCs, obtained 5 days after the yellow fever booster vaccination. The V gene is TRBV5-1, the J gene TRBJ1-5; possible D gene TRBD1, 5 bases. In nucleotides, the CDR3 is TGCGCCAGCAGCTTGGCGGGGGGTGGACAGCCCCAGCATTTT. Translating gives CASSLAGGGQPQHF.